The rows below give T cell receptor beta chains drawn from one sample of a study of T cell responses to AZD1222 COVID-19 vaccine. Data came from immunoSEQ multiplex PCR; TCRdb stores just in-frame clones and leaves some out. The sample comprises more than 150,000 clones, around 90% of which are singletons, and approximately 1.9% rests with the top ten. This specimen consisted of peripheral blood, obtained 28 days after the second AZD1222 dose. The origin of the receptors is an adult who received the AZD1222 COVID-19 vaccine. Each CDR3 is given with its conserved first and last residue. The D gene is left open where the match is weak. Clone size is given for some rows only: seen once, a few or many times, or a class if the clone is expanded.

- TRBJ1-6 TRBV2 - CASSSGSPNSPLHF TGTGCCAGCAGTTCCGGGTCACCTAATTCACCCCTCCACTTT
TRBD2 TRBJ2-3 TRBV13 - CASSSGTSGSVSTDTQYF TGTGCCAGCAGCTCCGGGACTAGCGGGAGCGTTAGCACAGATACGCAGTATTTT
- TRBJ2-5 TRBV7-9 - CASSLEAETQYF TGTGCCAGCAGCTTAGAGGCAGAGACCCAGTACTTC
- TRBJ2-1 TRBV4-2 - CASSQDGVGNYNEQFF TGTGCCAGCAGCCAAGACGGCGTGGGGAACTACAATGAGCAGTTCTTC
TRBD1 TRBJ2-1 TRBV6-5 - CASRRTRDRDNEQFF TGTGCCAGCAGAAGGACCCGGGACAGGGACAATGAGCAGTTCTTC
- TRBJ2-2 TRBV27 - CASSLRPPAANTGELFF TGTGCCAGCAGTTTAAGGCCCCCAGCGGCGAACACCGGGGAGCTGTTTTTT
TRBD2 TRBJ2-7 TRBV9 - CASSFGTSGSYEQYF TGTGCCAGCAGCTTCGGGACTAGCGGATCCTACGAGCAGTACTTC
- TRBJ1-2 TRBV6-5 - CASSYSRASNYGYTF TGTGCCAGCAGTTACTCTAGGGCTTCGAACTATGGCTACACCTTC
- TRBJ1-1 TRBV10-3 - CAIRGLSLGVEAFF TGTGCCATCAGGGGGCTTTCTTTAGGAGTTGAAGCTTTCTTT
TRBD1 TRBJ2-7 TRBV7-8 few CGTGQGIYEQYF TGTGGGACGGGACAGGGGATCTACGAGCAGTACTTC
- TRBJ2-7 TRBV9 few CASSVDQGNSYEQYF TGTGCCAGCAGCGTAGATCAGGGCAACTCCTACGAGCAGTACTTC
TRBD2 TRBJ2-7 TRBV28 once CASRGGAVVYEQYF TGTGCCAGCCGCGGGGGGGCCGTCGTGTACGAGCAGTACTTC
- TRBJ1-2 TRBV19 - CASSRPIAGEDGYTF TGTGCCAGTAGCAGACCAATCGCAGGGGAGGATGGCTACACCTTC
- TRBJ2-1 TRBV29-1 - CNVREGAYNEQFF TGCAATGTACGTGAGGGCGCCTACAATGAGCAGTTCTTC
TRBD2 TRBJ2-7 TRBV18 - CASSPVWRGSSYEQYF TGTGCCAGCTCACCAGTTTGGCGGGGGAGCTCCTACGAGCAGTACTTC
- TRBJ1-5 TRBV30 - CAWTVGGFGQPQHF TGTGCCTGGACAGTTGGGGGTTTTGGTCAGCCCCAGCATTTT
- TRBJ2-7 TRBV11-2 - CASSLKTEIEQYF TGTGCCAGCAGCTTAAAAACGGAAATTGAGCAGTACTTC
- TRBJ2-7 TRBV9 - CASSVAQGNEQYF TGTGCCAGCAGCGTAGCGCAGGGTAACGAGCAGTACTTC
TRBD1 TRBJ2-1 TRBV7-3 - CASSSQGFNEQFF TGTGCCAGCAGCTCACAGGGGTTCAATGAGCAGTTCTTC
- TRBJ2-3 TRBV7-2 - CASSSEVTDTQYF TGTGCCAGCAGCTCAGAAGTGACTGATACGCAGTATTTT
- TRBJ1-5 TRBV19 once CASSTQGSNQPQHF TGTGCCAGTAGTACGCAGGGTAGCAATCAGCCCCAGCATTTT
- TRBJ1-4 TRBV11-2 once CASSLWGFADEKLFF TGTGCCAGCAGCTTGTGGGGGTTTGCTGATGAAAAACTGTTTTTT
TRBD2 TRBJ2-5 TRBV5-4 many CASSLDAGGRETQYF TGTGCCAGCAGCTTGGATGCGGGGGGGCGGGAGACCCAGTACTTC
TRBD2 TRBJ2-7 TRBV2 - CASTGLAGLTYEQYF TGTGCCAGCACCGGACTAGCGGGACTGACCTACGAGCAGTACTTC
TRBD2 TRBJ2-7 TRBV9 - CASSPGVAGDREQYF TGTGCCAGCAGCCCAGGTGTAGCGGGAGACCGCGAGCAGTACTTC
- TRBJ1-1 TRBV12-1 - CASSLTGVPEAFF TGTGCCAGCAGCCTGACAGGGGTCCCTGAAGCTTTCTTT
- TRBJ1-3 TRBV18 - CASSPGGPGSGNTIYF TGTGCCAGCTCACCAGGGGGGCCCGGTTCTGGAAACACCATATATTTT
TRBD1 TRBJ2-2 TRBV11-3 - CASSLGQGASGELFF TGTGCCAGCAGCTTGGGACAGGGGGCCTCCGGGGAGCTGTTTTTT
- TRBJ2-5 TRBV7-2 - CASSWGLTTQETQYF TGTGCCAGCAGCTGGGGACTTACCACACAAGAGACCCAGTACTTC
- TRBJ1-1 TRBV6-5 - CASSYNGGMNTEAFF TGTGCCAGCAGTTACAACGGGGGAATGAACACTGAAGCTTTCTTT
- TRBJ2-7 TRBV5-5 few CASSPTGPYEQYF TGTGCCAGCAGCCCAACAGGGCCCTACGAGCAGTACTTC
TRBD1 TRBJ1-5 TRBV5-8 - CASNQGQGSNQPQHF TGTGCCAGCAACCAGGGACAGGGGAGCAATCAGCCCCAGCATTTT
TRBD2 TRBJ2-3 TRBV7-3 - CASSLSLAGDKTPDTQYF TGTGCCAGCAGCTTAAGTCTAGCGGGAGACAAAACCCCGGATACGCAGTATTTT
TRBD2 TRBJ2-1 TRBV11-2 - CASSLEDGGAQFF TGTGCCAGCAGCTTAGAGGACGGGGGGGCCCAGTTCTTC
TRBD1 TRBJ1-2 TRBV7-9 - CASSRTGQGYGYTF TGTGCCAGCAGCCGGACGGGACAGGGCTATGGCTACACCTTC
- TRBJ2-3 TRBV6-6 - CASSYSRDTRTDTQYF TGTGCCAGCAGTTACTCGAGGGACACCCGCACAGATACGCAGTATTTT
TRBD2 TRBJ2-3 TRBV30 - CAWSPGLADTQYF TGTGCCTGGAGTCCAGGACTAGCAGATACGCAGTATTTT
- TRBJ2-2 TRBV21-1 - CASIHQGGNTGELFF TGTGCCAGCATCCATCAGGGGGGGAACACCGGGGAGCTGTTTTTT
TRBD1 TRBJ2-2 TRBV27 once CASSFVTGVTGELFF TGTGCCAGCAGTTTCGTCACAGGGGTCACCGGGGAGCTGTTTTTT
- TRBJ1-2 TRBV5-4 few CASSLLSLTNYGYTF TGTGCCAGCAGCTTGTTATCACTTACTAACTATGGCTACACCTTC
- TRBJ2-3 TRBV10-3 - CAISEGKGFSTDTQYF TGTGCCATCAGTGAGGGCAAGGGATTTAGCACAGATACGCAGTATTTT
- TRBJ1-1 TRBV5-6 - CASSTLDRRREAFF TGTGCCAGCAGCACCCTAGACAGAAGGAGGGAAGCTTTCTTT
- TRBJ1-1 TRBV5-1 - CASSLARKNTEAFF TGCGCCAGCAGCTTGGCCCGCAAGAACACTGAAGCTTTCTTT
- TRBJ1-5 TRBV28 - CASSLFRGRGNQPQHF TGTGCCAGCAGTTTGTTCAGGGGCCGAGGCAATCAGCCCCAGCATTTT
TRBD1 TRBJ1-2 TRBV6-5 - CASRAGDRPYGYTF TGTGCCAGCCGGGCGGGGGACAGGCCTTATGGCTACACCTTC
- TRBJ1-5 TRBV18 once CASSPTGTSGQPQHF TGTGCCAGCTCACCGACAGGTACTAGCGGGCAGCCCCAGCATTTT
- TRBJ2-7 TRBV5-1 - CASSLALSLGRGQEQYF TGCGCCAGCAGCTTGGCCCTATCGCTAGGGCGGGGGCAGGAGCAGTACTTC
TRBD1 TRBJ1-2 TRBV27 - CASSLTRTGGVGGYTF TGTGCCAGCAGTTTAACACGGACAGGGGGCGTTGGTGGCTACACCTTC
- TRBJ2-2 TRBV11-3 - CASSLGVNANTGELFF TGTGCCAGCAGCTTAGGTGTGAACGCGAACACCGGGGAGCTGTTTTTT
- TRBJ2-3 TRBV21-1 - CASSKVRIWTDTQYF TGTGCCAGCAGCAAAGTGCGGATATGGACAGATACGCAGTATTTT
- TRBJ1-2 TRBV4-2 - CASSQGGRGYVYGYTF TGTGCCAGCAGCCAAGGGGGGAGAGGGTACGTCTATGGCTACACCTTC
- TRBJ1-2 TRBV25-1 - CASSEFGGYTF TGTGCCAGCAGTGAATTCGGGGGCTACACCTTC
- TRBJ1-3 TRBV10-3 - CAIAITPGAGGNTIYF TGTGCCATCGCTATCACCCCGGGGGCAGGCGGAAACACCATATATTTT
TRBD1 TRBJ1-5 TRBV2 - CASSVGGTGGQPQHF TGTGCCAGCAGTGTAGGGGGGACAGGTGGCCAGCCCCAGCATTTT
- TRBJ1-1 TRBV7-2 - CASSLGGPEAFF TGTGCCAGCAGCTTAGGAGGGCCTGAAGCTTTCTTT
- TRBJ2-3 TRBV3-1/TRBV3-2 - CASSQAYSLVGQYF TGTGCCAGCAGCCAAGCGTACAGCCTTGTGGGGCAGTATTTT
TRBD1 TRBJ1-1 TRBV5-3 once CARSLAGTGDAGTEAFF TGTGCCAGAAGCTTGGCCGGGACAGGGGACGCTGGCACTGAAGCTTTCTTT
- TRBJ2-1 TRBV21-1 - CASSAAQRSSYNEQFF TGTGCCAGCAGCGCCGCACAGCGTAGCTCCTACAATGAGCAGTTCTTC
- TRBJ2-5 TRBV5-4 - CASSPGRVQETQYF TGTGCCAGCAGCCCGGGTAGGGTCCAAGAGACCCAGTACTTC
- TRBJ2-1 TRBV27 once CASSPGQIPYNEQFF TGTGCCAGCAGTCCCGGACAGATCCCCTACAATGAGCAGTTCTTC